This TCR beta chain was captured by sequencing in a study of CD8 T cells in Susac syndrome. Reverse transcription of roughly 0.45 to 1 ug RNA used random hexamers. TCRdb reprocessed the immunoSEQ multiplex PCR reads with MiXCR, giving one entry per CDR3 protein. The sample consists of about 300,000 distinct CDR3 sequences, 89% of them appearing once. This CDR3 is built from 20 residues. Per germline, CDR1 MDHEN and CDR2 SYDVKM. Trimming at V came to 4 bases and at J to 0 bases, leaving 18 bases not matched to a gene. This chain joins TRBV28 and TRBJ2-7; 10 positions agree with TRBD2. The clonotype originates from a human donor with multiple sclerosis. Sequenced sample: CD8+ T cells from PBMCs. CDR3 sequence reads: CASSSVTENPASGSSYEQYF. The CDR3 coding sequence is TGTGCCAGCAGTTCTGTCACAGAGAACCCCGCTAGCGGGAGCTCCTACGAGCAGTACTTC.